This TCR beta chain was profiled in a study of control samples from healthy donors and cancer patients. J gave up 7 bases and V 5 bases, and 8 bases lay outside the gene matches. Germline lookup yields CDR1 LNHDA and CDR2 SQIVND (reference sequence). The length of the CDR3 is 15 residues. Profiled with immunoSEQ multiplex PCR; TCRdb holds only in-frame clones, not every one. The table records roughly 98,000 clones, approximately 82% of them present only once. This clonotype was sampled from a woman aged 60 to 75 in good health. Input material: blood. V usage is TRBV19 and J usage is TRBJ1-4, with 9 bases fitting TRBD1. CDR3 nucleotide sequence: TGTGCCAGTAGTCGCCAGGGGACAGGGAGTGAAAAACTGTTTTTT. Protein sequence: CASSRQGTGSEKLFF.